The present entry profiles one T cell receptor beta chain with its context. The data are from a study of blood T cell repertoires in COVID-19. In the study overall: Collection of acute and convalescent COVID-19 samples took place in the United States, Italy and Spain.

Here immunoSEQ multiplex PCR was the method, and the copy in TCRdb shows in-frame clones only, minus some. Of roughly 68,000 clones detected, approximately 73% appear once; the ten largest clones hold around 14%. While infection was still active, Seattle patients were enrolled and then followed longitudinally. The TCR comes from a man between 60 and 75 years old with COVID-19, enrolled during active disease. The specimen sequenced was peripheral blood.

CDR3 bases: TGTGCCAGCTCACCAACCCGGGACACAGATACGCAGTATTTT. It is translated as CASSPTRDTDTQYF. The chain uses TRBV18 and TRBJ2-3; TRBD2 might be the D (5 bases). The germline V and J ends were trimmed by 2 bases and 2 bases, with 8 bases remaining between them. The CDR3 is 14 amino acids. CDR1 and CDR2 (germline): KGHSH, LQKENI.